A selection of T cell receptor beta chains follows, all from one sample in a study of blood T cell repertoires in COVID-19. Libraries were prepared by immunoSEQ multiplex PCR; TCRdb keeps only in-frame clonotypes and omits some of them. Found here are 210,000 or so clones, approximately 90% of them singletons; the top ten hold approximately 12%. The specimen sequenced was peripheral blood. These receptor sequences come from a woman between 18 and 29 years old who had recovered from COVID-19. The CDR3 runs from the conserved cysteine through the conserved F or W. A D gene is named only where the DNA matches it firmly. Part of the rows lack a size; the others show once, few, many or a class for expanded clones.

j_call clone_size d_call v_call cdr3_aa cdr3_nt
TRBJ2-1 once . TRBV7-6 CASSFHYDSYNEQFF TGTGCCAGCAGCTTCCACTACGACAGCTACAATGAGCAGTTCTTC
TRBJ2-7 once . TRBV7-3 CASSSLRSPYPYEQYF TGTGCCAGCAGCTCGCTACGAAGCCCTTACCCCTACGAGCAGTACTTC
TRBJ2-7 . TRBD2 TRBV5-6 CASRAGLVDEQYF TGTGCCAGCAGGGCGGGACTAGTGGACGAGCAGTACTTC
TRBJ1-5 once . TRBV10-3 CAISGQGDQPQHF TGTGCCATCAGTGGCCAGGGTGACCAGCCCCAGCATTTT
TRBJ2-1 . . TRBV5-1 CASSLDSGDSNDEQFF TGCGCCAGCAGCTTGGATAGTGGTGATTCTAACGATGAGCAGTTCTTC
TRBJ2-2 once TRBD1 TRBV7-6 CASSSPKTGGSGELFF TGTGCCAGCAGCTCCCCCAAAACAGGGGGCTCCGGGGAGCTGTTTTTT
TRBJ1-1 . TRBD1 TRBV7-8 CASSLVGQALSEAFF TGTGCCAGCAGCTTAGTTGGACAGGCCTTATCTGAAGCTTTCTTT
TRBJ1-2 few TRBD1 TRBV7-6 CASSLETGASGYTF TGTGCCAGCAGCTTAGAGACAGGGGCAAGTGGCTACACCTTC
TRBJ2-4 . TRBD1 TRBV7-3 CASSLSGGAFENIQYF TGTGCCAGCAGCTTATCAGGGGGCGCTTTCGAAAACATTCAGTACTTC
TRBJ2-2 . TRBD2 TRBV5-4 CASSFRLAGVNTGELFF TGTGCCAGCAGCTTTAGGCTAGCGGGAGTTAACACCGGGGAGCTGTTTTTT
TRBJ2-2 . . TRBV5-4 CASSARDSTGELFF TGTGCCAGCAGCGCACGGGATTCCACCGGGGAGCTGTTTTTT
TRBJ1-1 . . TRBV20-1 CSAVPTRKAFF TGCAGTGCGGTACCGACAAGAAAAGCTTTCTTT
TRBJ2-1 . . TRBV27 CASSSSNNEQFF TGTGCCAGCAGTTCTAGCAACAATGAGCAGTTCTTC
TRBJ2-5 . . TRBV4-3 CASSQGPGLETQYF TGCGCCAGCAGCCAAGGACCCGGGTTAGAGACCCAGTACTTC
TRBJ1-2 . TRBD1 TRBV28 CASSISTGRGNGYTF TGTGCCAGCAGTATTTCGACAGGGAGAGGGAATGGCTACACCTTC
TRBJ2-7 . . TRBV12-3/TRBV12-4 CASTLPDSYEQYF TGTGCCAGTACTCTGCCCGACTCCTACGAGCAGTACTTC
TRBJ2-1 . TRBD2 TRBV19 CASRKFGTSGSDEQFF TGTGCCAGTAGAAAGTTTGGGACTAGCGGGAGTGATGAGCAGTTCTTC
TRBJ2-1 . TRBD2 TRBV9 CASSAGLAGPYNEQFF TGTGCCAGCAGCGCCGGACTAGCGGGCCCCTACAATGAGCAGTTCTTC
TRBJ2-6 . TRBD1 TRBV5-5 CASSQEGGTGNSGANVLTF TGTGCCAGCAGCCAGGAAGGAGGGACAGGGAACTCTGGGGCCAACGTCCTGACTTTC
TRBJ2-7 . . TRBV27 CASSPNPGSTTSLNYEQYF TGTGCCAGCAGTCCGAATCCGGGATCCACCACCAGTCTCAACTACGAGCAGTACTTC
TRBJ2-1 . TRBD2 TRBV19 CASSESGTSFYEQFF TGTGCCAGCAGCGAGTCCGGGACTAGCTTCTATGAGCAGTTCTTC
TRBJ2-1 . TRBD2 TRBV12-5 CASGLVYGRSAYNEQFF TGTGCTAGTGGTTTGGTATACGGGAGGTCCGCCTACAATGAGCAGTTCTTC
TRBJ1-2 . TRBD1 TRBV19 CASSTGGNYGYTF TGTGCCAGTAGTACAGGGGGCAACTATGGCTACACCTTC
TRBJ2-3 . TRBD2 TRBV7-9 CASSLNPSGSADTQYF TGTGCCAGCAGCTTAAATCCTAGCGGGAGTGCAGATACGCAGTATTTT
TRBJ1-2 . TRBD1 TRBV19 CASSPSGGQAIEGTF TGTGCCAGTAGCCCCTCGGGGGGACAGGCCATAGAAGGGACCTTC